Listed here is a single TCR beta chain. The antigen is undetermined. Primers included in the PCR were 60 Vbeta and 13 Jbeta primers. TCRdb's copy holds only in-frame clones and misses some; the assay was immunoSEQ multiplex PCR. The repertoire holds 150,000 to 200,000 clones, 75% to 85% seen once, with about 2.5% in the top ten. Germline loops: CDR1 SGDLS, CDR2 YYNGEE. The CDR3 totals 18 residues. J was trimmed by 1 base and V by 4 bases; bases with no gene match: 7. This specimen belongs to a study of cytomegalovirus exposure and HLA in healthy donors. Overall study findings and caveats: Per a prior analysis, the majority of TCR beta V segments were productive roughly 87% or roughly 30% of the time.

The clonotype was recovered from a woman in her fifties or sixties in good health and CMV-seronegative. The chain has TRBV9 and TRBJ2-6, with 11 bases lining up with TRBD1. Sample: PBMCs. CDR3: CASSPLGDRGSGANVLTF. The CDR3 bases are TGTGCCAGCAGCCCCCTTGGGGACAGGGGGTCTGGGGCCAACGTCCTGACTTTC.